The source of this TCR beta chain is a study of T cell changes during pregnancy in multiple sclerosis. As for this clone: Other DNA sequences in the sample encode the same CDR3.

TCRdb keeps only in-frame clones here, not all; method: immunoSEQ multiplex PCR. The table includes about 38,000 clones, 90% to 95% detected once. The CDR3 extends over 14 amino acids. Germline lookup yields CDR1 PRHDT and CDR2 FYEKMQ (reference sequence). Trimming cost V 5 bases and J 1 base; bases outside gene matches: 4. The input for sequencing was CD8+ T cells from peripheral blood mononuclear cells, taken in the second trimester of pregnancy. This TCR was recovered from a female donor with multiple sclerosis, enrolled in a pregnancy study. This chain joins TRBV13 and TRBJ2-7, with 8 bases identical to TRBD2. CDR3 amino acids: CASSLGTSSYEQYF. CDR3 coding DNA: TGTGCCAGCAGCCTCGGGACTAGTTCCTACGAGCAGTACTTC.